Listed here are 4 T cell receptor beta chains from one sample, sequenced in a study of fetal regulatory T cell absence and autoimmunity. Some clones are missing from TCRdb's copy, which holds only in-frame ones; the method was immunoSEQ multiplex PCR. Seen here are around 100,000 clones, around 72% observed once, and the top ten hold 2%. The sample was pancreas tissue. The source is a male donor with IPEX syndrome.

The chain combines TRBV11-3 with TRBJ2-1; 7 bases map to TRBD2. Germline-derived CDR1 and CDR2 are SGHNT and YENEEA. This CDR3 contains 16 residues. V was clipped by 5 bases and J by 4 bases; unmatched bases: 11. The CDR3 here is CASSPYKGGGYNEQFF. The CDR3 DNA follows: TGTGCCAGCAGCCCCTACAAAGGCGGGGGTTACAATGAGCAGTTCTTC.

This chain links TRBV9 with TRBJ2-1, with D tentatively TRBD2 (6 bases). Per the germline V gene, CDR1 is SGDLS and CDR2 is YYNGEE. V lost 0 bases, J lost 10 bases, and 8 bases lay in between. There are 12 residues in the CDR3. The CDR3 DNA is TGTGCCAGCAGCGTAGGCGGGACCGAGCAGTTCTTC. Amino acids: CASSVGGTEQFF.

This rearrangement joins TRBV11-3 to TRBJ2-7; D is uncertain. The CDR3 consists of 13 residues. Germline CDR1 and CDR2: SGHNT and YENEEA. The ends were cut back, 1 base at V and 6 bases at J, with 10 bases in the middle. The CDR3 reads CASSLVGKGEQYF. The CDR3 DNA reads TGTGCCAGCAGCTTAGTCGGAAAGGGCGAGCAGTACTTC.

The chain recombines TRBV11-2 with TRBJ2-1; D remains ambiguous. This CDR3 comprises 12 residues. V lost 4 bases and J 3 bases, leaving 4 bases between the germline ends. Germline V gives CDR1 SGHAT, CDR2 FQNNGV. The CDR3 coding sequence is TGTGCCAGCAGCTACAGCTACAATGAGCAGTTCTTC. It yields the protein CASSYSYNEQFF.